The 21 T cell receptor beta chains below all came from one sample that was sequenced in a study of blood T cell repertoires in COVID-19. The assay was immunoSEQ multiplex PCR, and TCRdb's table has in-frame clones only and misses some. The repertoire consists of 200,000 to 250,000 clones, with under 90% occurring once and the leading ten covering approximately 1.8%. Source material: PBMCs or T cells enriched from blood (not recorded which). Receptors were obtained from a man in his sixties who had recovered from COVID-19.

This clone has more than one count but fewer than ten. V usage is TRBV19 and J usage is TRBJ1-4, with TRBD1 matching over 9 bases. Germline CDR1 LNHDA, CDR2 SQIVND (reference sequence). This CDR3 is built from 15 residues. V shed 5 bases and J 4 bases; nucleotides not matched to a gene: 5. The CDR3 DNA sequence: TGTGCCAGTAGTCGCGAGACAGGGGGTAATGAAAAACTGTTTTTT. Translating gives CASSRETGGNEKLFF.

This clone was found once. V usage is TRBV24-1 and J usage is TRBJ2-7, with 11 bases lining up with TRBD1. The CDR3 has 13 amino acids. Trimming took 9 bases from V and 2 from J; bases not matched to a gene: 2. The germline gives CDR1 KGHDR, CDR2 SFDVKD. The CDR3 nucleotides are TGTGCCACCGAGGGACAGGGGGCCTACGAGCAGTACTTC. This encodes CATEGQGAYEQYF.

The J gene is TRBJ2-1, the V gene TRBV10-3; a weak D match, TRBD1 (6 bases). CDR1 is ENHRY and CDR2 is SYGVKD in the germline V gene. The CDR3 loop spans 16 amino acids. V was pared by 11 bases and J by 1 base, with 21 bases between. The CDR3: CASGRGESGSYNEQFF. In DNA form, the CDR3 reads TGTGCCTCCGGCAGGGGCGAGAGTGGATCCTACAATGAGCAGTTCTTC.

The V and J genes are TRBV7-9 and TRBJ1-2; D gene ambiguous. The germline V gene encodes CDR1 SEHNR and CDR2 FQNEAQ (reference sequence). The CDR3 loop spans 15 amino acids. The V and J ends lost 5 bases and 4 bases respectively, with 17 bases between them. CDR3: CASSIDQLGRYGYTF. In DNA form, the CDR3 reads TGTGCCAGCAGCATAGACCAACTAGGTCGCTATGGCTACACCTTC.

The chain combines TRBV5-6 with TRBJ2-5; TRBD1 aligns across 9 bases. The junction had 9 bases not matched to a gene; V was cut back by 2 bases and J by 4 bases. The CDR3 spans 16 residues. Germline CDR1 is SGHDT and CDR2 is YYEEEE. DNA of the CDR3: TGTGCCAGCAGCTTCGGACCGGGACAGGGTGCAGAGACCCAGTACTTC. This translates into CASSFGPGQGAETQYF.

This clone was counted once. The DNA of the CDR3 is TGTGCCAGTAGTGTCGTTCCCGGGACAGGGAACACTGAAGCTTTCTTT. Its protein is CASSVVPGTGNTEAFF. The chain has TRBV19 and TRBJ1-1; 8 nucleotides agree with TRBD1. Germline trimming cut 5 bases from V and 1 base from J; bases unmatched to any gene: 9. This CDR3 has 16 amino acids. From germline, CDR1 is LNHDA and CDR2 SQIVND (reference sequence).

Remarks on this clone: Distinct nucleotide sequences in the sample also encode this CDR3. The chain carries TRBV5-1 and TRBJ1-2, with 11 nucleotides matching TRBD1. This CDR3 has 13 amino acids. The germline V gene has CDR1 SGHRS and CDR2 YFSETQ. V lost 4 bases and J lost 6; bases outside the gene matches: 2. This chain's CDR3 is CASSPGQGDGYTF. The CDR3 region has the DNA TGCGCCAGCAGCCCGGGACAGGGGGATGGCTACACCTTC.

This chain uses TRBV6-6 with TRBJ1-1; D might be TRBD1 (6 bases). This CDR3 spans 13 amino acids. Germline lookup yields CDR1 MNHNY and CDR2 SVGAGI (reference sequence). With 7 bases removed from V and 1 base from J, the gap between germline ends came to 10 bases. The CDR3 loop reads CASKPQGNTEAFF. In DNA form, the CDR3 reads TGTGCCAGCAAACCACAGGGGAACACTGAAGCTTTCTTT.

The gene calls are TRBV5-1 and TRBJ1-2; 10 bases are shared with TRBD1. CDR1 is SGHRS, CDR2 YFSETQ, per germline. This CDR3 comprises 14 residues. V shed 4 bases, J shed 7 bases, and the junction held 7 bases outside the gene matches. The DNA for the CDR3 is TGCGCCAGCAGCATGGGACAGGGGATGGGTGGCTACACCTTC. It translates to CASSMGQGMGGYTF.

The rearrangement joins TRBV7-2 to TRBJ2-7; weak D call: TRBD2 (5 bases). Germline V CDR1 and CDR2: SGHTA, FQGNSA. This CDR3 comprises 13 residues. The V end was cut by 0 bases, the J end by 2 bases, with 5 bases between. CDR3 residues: CASSLARAYEQYF. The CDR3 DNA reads TGTGCCAGCAGCTTAGCGAGGGCCTACGAGCAGTACTTC. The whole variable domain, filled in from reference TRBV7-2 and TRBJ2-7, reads GAGVSQSPSNKVTEKGKDVELRCDPISGHTALYWYRQSLGQGLEFLIYFQGNSAPDKSGLPSDRFSAERTGGSVSTLTIQRTQQEDSAVYLCASSLARAYEQYFGPGTRLTVT.

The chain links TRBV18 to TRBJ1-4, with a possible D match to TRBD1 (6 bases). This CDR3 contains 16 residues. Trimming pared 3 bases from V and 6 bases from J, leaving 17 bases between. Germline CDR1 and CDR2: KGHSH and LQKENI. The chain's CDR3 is CASSPRTARSDEKLFF. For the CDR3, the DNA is TGTGCCAGCTCACCGCGGACAGCAAGATCGGATGAAAAACTGTTTTTT.

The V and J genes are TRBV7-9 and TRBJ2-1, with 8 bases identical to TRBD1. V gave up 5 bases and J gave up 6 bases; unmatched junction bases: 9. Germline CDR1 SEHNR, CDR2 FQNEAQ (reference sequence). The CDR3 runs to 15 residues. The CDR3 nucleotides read TGTGCCAGCAGCCTCAATTCCAGGGGGCTCAATGAGCAGTTCTTC. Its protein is CASSLNSRGLNEQFF.

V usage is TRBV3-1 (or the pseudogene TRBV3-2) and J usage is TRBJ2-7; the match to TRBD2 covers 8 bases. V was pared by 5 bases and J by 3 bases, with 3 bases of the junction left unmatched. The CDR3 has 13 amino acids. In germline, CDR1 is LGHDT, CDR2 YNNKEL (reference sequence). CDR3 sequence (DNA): TGTGCCAGCAGCAACCGGGGGGGCTACGAGCAGTACTTC. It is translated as CASSNRGGYEQYF.

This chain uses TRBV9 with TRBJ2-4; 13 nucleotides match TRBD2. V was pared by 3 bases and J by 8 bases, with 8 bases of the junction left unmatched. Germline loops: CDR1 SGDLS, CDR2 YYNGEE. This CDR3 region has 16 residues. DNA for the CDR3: TGTGCCAGCAGCGCCAAACTAGCGGGGGGGCCCGACATTCAGTACTTC. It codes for CASSAKLAGGPDIQYF.

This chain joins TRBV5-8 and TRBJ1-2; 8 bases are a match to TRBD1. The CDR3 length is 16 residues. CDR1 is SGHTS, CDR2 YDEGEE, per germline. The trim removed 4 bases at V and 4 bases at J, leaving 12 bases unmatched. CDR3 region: CASSPFRDRPFYGYTF. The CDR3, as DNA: TGTGCCAGCAGCCCCTTCCGGGACAGGCCGTTCTATGGCTACACCTTC.

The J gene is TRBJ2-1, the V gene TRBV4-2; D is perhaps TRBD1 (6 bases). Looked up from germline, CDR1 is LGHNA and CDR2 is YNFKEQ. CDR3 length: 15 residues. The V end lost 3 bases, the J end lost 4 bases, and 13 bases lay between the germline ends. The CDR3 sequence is CASSHRTEDYNEQFF. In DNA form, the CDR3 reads TGTGCCAGCAGCCATAGGACAGAGGATTACAATGAGCAGTTCTTC.

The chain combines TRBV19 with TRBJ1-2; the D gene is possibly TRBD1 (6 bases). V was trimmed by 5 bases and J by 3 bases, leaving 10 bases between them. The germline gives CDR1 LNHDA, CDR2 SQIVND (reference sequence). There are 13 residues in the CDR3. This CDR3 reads CASSLQGYYGYTF. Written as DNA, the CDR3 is TGTGCCAGTAGTCTACAGGGATACTATGGCTACACCTTC.

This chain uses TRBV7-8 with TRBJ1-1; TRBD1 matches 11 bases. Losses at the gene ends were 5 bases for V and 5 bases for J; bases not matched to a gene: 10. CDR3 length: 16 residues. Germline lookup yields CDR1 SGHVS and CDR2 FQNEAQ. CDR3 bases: TGTGCCAGCAGCCCTGGACAGGGGGCTTCTGGGACTGAAGCTTTCTTT. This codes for CASSPGQGASGTEAFF. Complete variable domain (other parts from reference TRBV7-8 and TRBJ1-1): GAGVSQSPRYKVAKRGQDVALRCDPISGHVSLFWYQQALGQGPEFLTYFQNEAQLDKSGLPSDRFFAERPEGSVSTLKIQRTQQEDSAVYLCASSPGQGASGTEAFFGQGTRLTVV.

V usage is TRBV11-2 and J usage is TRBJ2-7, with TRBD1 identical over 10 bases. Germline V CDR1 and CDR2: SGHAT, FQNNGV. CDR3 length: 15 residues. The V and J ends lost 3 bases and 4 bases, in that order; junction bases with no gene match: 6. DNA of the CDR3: TGTGCCAGCAGCTTTTTGGGACAGGGGATATACGAGCAGTACTTC. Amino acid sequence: CASSFLGQGIYEQYF. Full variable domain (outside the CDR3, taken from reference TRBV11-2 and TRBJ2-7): EAGVAQSPRYKIIEKRQSVAFWCNPISGHATLYWYQQILGQGPKLLIQFQNNGVVDDSQLPKDRFSAERLKGVDSTLKIQPAKLEDSAVYLCASSFLGQGIYEQYFGPGTRLTVT.

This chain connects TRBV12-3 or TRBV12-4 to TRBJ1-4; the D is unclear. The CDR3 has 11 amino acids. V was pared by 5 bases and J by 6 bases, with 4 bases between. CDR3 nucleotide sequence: TGTGCCAGCAGTCCAGATGAAAAACTGTTTTTT. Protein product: CASSPDEKLFF.

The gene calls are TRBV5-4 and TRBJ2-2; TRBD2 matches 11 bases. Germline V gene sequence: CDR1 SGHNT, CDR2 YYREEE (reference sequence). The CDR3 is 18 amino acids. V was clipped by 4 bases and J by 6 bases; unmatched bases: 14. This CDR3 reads CASSDGTSGRGSSGELFF. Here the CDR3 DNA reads TGTGCCAGCAGCGACGGGACTAGCGGACGGGGATCTTCCGGGGAGCTGTTTTTT.